This T cell receptor (beta chain) was sequenced in a study of T cells in Graves' hyperthyroidism and ophthalmopathy. This clonotype was seen at least ten times. What it binds is unknown. Researchers amplified the TCR beta CDR3 regions from RNA transcripts. First-round RT-PCR with HTBI primers amplified the TCR CDR3 region. TCRdb processed the multiplex PCR reads anew with MiXCR; each CDR3 protein has one entry. The repertoire has approximately 410,000 distinct CDR3 sequences, roughly 13% of them found once; the top ten carry 5.3%. Study-level results: The model made its ophthalmopathy prediction, and onset followed a median around 6.5 months later. Within blood appeared most thyroid clonotypes that had expanded above 0.001.

This CDR3 has 14 amino acids. Germline V CDR1 and CDR2: MNHNS, SASEGT. Trimming shortened V by 7 bases and J by 6 bases, and 18 bases separated the two germline ends. Clinical symptoms, serum thyroxine and TRAb, thyroid ultrasound and orbital computed tomography together formed the diagnostic basis. The origin of this receptor is a woman aged 18-29 years with Graves' hyperthyroidism. The sequencing input was blood. The rearrangement joins TRBV6-1 to TRBJ2-5, with D possibly being TRBD1 or TRBD2 (5 bases each). CDR3 nucleotide sequence: TGTGCCAGCACCCCCCGGGACCCCGCCCAGACCCAGTACTTC. This gives the protein CASTPRDPAQTQYF.